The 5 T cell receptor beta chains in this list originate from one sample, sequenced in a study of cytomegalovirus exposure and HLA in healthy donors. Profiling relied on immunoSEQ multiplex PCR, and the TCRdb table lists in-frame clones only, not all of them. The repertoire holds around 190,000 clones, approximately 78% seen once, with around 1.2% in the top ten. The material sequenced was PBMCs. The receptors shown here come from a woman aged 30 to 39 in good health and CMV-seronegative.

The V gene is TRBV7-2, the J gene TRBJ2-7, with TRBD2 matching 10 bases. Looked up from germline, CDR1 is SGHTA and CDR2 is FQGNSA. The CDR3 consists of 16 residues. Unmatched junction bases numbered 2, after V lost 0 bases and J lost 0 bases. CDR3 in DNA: TGTGCCAGCAGCTTAGCGTCTAGCGGGGGCTCCTACGAGCAGTACTTC. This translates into CASSLASSGGSYEQYF.

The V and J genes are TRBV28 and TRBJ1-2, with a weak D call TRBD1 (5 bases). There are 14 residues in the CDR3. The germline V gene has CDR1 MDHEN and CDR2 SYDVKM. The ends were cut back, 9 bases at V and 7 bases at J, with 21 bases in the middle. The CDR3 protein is CASSGHTKLGGYTF. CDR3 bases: TGTGCCAGTTCCGGACATACAAAACTCGGTGGCTACACCTTC.

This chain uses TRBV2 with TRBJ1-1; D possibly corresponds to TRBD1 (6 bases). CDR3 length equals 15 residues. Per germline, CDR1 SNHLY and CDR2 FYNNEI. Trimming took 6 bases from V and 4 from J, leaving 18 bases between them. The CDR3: CASRGRNRASTEAFF. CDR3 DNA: TGTGCCAGCAGGGGTAGGAACAGGGCAAGCACTGAAGCTTTCTTT. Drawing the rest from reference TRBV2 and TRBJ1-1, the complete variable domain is EPEVTQTPSHQVTQMGQEVILRCVPISNHLYFYWYRQILGQKVEFLVSFYNNEISEKSEIFDDQFSVERPDGSNFTLKIRSTKLEDSAMYFCASRGRNRASTEAFFGQGTRLTVV.

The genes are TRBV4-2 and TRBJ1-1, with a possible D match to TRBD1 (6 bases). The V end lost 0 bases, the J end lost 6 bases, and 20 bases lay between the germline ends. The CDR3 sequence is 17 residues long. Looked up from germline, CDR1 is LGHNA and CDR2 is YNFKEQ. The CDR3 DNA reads TGTGCCAGCAGCCAAGATCGCGCTTCTTGGGGGCTCGCTGAAGCTTTCTTT. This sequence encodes CASSQDRASWGLAEAFF.

CDR3 nucleotide sequence: TGCGCCAGCAGCCCGGACGGGGTAGGGTCAGGGGGTAAGGGTGAGCAGTTCTTC. The encoded protein is CASSPDGVGSGGKGEQFF. The gene calls are TRBV5-1 and TRBJ2-1, with 7 bases aligning to TRBD1. The germline V gene encodes CDR1 SGHRS and CDR2 YFSETQ. Losses at the gene ends were 4 bases for V and 9 bases for J; bases not matched to a gene: 22. The CDR3 is 18 residues long.